This TCR beta chain derives from a study of CD8+CD57+ T cells in acquired aplastic anemia. Looking at the study overall: Sorting CD4+ and CD8+ cells gave DNA averaging approximately 3 ug.

Deletions cut 2 bases from V and 11 bases from J, with 13 bases between. The CDR3 length is 12 residues. The germline CDR1 and CDR2 sequences are SGHRS and YFSETQ. This clonotype was seen repeatedly, ten times or more. Its antigen is currently unknown. Study-wide results and limits: Both patients and controls carried the same twenty-nine CD8+ CDR3 sequences. Controls did not differ significantly from patients in CD8+ Simpson's diversity.

For CDR3 and TCR beta VDJ profiling, genomic DNA was the template used. TCRdb fed the reads into MiXCR, producing one record per CDR3 protein. The profile shows about 160,000 distinct CDR3 sequences, less than 50% of them singletons. Before being chosen for sequencing, patients had shown CD8+CD57+ cell expansion by flow cytometry. Sampling of blood occurred while the patients had still received no therapy. Sequencing input: sorted CD4+, CD8+, or CD8+CD57+ T cells (not recorded which) from PBMCs. The V call is TRBV5-1, the J call TRBJ1-1; a possible D gene is TRBD1 (6 bases). This receptor was taken from a human donor with aplastic anemia. CDR3 sequence (DNA): TGCGCCAGCAGCTTCGGTTTGGGGGGCGCTTTCTTT. Protein sequence: CASSFGLGGAFF.